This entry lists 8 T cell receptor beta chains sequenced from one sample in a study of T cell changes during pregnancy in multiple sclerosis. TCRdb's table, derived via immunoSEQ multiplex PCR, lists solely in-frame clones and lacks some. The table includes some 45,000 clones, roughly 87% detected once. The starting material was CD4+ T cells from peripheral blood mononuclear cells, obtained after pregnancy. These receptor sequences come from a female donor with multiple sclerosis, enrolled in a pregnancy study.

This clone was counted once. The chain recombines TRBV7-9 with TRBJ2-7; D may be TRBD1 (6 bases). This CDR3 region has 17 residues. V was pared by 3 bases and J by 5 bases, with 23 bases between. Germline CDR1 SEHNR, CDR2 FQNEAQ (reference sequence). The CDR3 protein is CASSFWLDRFVRDEQYF. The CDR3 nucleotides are TGTGCCAGCAGCTTTTGGCTCGACAGGTTCGTGAGGGACGAGCAGTACTTC.

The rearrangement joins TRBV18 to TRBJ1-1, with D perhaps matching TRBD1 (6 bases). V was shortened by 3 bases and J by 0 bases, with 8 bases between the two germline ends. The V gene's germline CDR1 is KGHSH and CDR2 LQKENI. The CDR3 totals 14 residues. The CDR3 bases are TGTGCCAGCTCACCCGACAGGCTGAACACTGAAGCTTTCTTT. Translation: CASSPDRLNTEAFF.

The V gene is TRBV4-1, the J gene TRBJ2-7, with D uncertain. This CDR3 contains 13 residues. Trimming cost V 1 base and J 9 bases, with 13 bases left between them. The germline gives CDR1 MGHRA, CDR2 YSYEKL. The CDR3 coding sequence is TGCGCCAGCAGCCAAGGTCGATTTTCCGGGCAGTACTTC. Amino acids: CASSQGRFSGQYF.

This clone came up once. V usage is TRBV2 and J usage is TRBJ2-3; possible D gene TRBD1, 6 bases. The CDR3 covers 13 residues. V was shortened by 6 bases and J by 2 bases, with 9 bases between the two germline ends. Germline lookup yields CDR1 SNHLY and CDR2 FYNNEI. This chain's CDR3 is CASRGQPTDTQYF. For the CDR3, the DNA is TGTGCCAGCAGGGGACAACCCACAGATACGCAGTATTTT.

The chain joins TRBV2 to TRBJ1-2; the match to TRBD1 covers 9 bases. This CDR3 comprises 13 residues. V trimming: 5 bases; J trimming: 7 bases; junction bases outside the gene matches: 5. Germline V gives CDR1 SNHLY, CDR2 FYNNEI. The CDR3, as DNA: TGTGCCAGCAGTCATGACAGGGGGACTGGCTACACCTTC. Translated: CASSHDRGTGYTF.

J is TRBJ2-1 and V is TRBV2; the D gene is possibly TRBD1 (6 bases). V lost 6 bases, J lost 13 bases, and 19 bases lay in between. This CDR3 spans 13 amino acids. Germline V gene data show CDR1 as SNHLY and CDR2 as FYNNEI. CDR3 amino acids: CASRWTVELLQFF. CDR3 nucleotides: TGTGCCAGCAGATGGACAGTAGAACTGTTACAGTTCTTC.

The CDR3 sequence is CASSETGWEPQHF. In nucleotides, the CDR3 is TGTGCCAGCAGTGAAACGGGGTGGGAGCCCCAGCATTTT. The chain links TRBV6-1 to TRBJ1-5, with no clear D. The CDR3 sequence is 13 residues long. Trimming took 2 bases from V and 8 from J, leaving 10 bases between them. Germline-derived CDR1 and CDR2 are MNHNS and SASEGT.

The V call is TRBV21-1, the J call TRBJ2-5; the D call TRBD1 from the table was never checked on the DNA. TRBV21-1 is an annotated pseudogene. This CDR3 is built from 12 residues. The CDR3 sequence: CASPGQYETQYF. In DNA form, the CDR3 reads TGTGCCAGCCCGGGACAGTATGAGACCCAGTACTTC.